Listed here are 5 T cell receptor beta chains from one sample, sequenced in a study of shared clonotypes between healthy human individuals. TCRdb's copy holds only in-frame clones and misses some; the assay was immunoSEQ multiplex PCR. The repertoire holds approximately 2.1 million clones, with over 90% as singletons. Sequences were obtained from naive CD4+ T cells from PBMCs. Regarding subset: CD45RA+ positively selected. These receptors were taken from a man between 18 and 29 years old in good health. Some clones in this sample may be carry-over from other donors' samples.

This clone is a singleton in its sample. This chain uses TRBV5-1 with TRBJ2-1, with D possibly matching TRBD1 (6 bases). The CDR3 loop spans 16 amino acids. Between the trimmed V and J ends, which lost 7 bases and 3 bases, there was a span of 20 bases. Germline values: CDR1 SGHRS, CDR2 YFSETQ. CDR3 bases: TGCGCCAGCTGTGCTGGGACACCGACGGGCTACAATGAGCAGTTCTTC. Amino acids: CASCAGTPTGYNEQFF. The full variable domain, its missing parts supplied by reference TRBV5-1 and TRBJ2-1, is KAGVTQTPRYLIKTRGQQVTLSCSPISGHRSVSWYQQTPGQGLQFLFEYFSETQRNKGNFPGRFSGRQFSNSRSEMNVSTLELGDSALYLCASCAGTPTGYNEQFFGPGTRLTVL.

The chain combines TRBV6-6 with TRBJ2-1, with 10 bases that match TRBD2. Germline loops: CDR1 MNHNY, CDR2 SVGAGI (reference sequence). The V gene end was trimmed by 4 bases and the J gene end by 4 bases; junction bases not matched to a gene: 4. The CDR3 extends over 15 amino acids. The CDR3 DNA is TGTGCCAGCAGTTCAGCGGGAGGGTGGTACAATGAGCAGTTCTTC. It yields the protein CASSSAGGWYNEQFF.

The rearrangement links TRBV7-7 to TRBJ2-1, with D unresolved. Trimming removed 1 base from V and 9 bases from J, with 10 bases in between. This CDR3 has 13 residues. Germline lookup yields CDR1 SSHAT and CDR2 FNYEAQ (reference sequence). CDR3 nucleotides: TGTGCCAGCAGCTTAGATTTCTCGGGTGAGCAGTTCTTC. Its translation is CASSLDFSGEQFF.

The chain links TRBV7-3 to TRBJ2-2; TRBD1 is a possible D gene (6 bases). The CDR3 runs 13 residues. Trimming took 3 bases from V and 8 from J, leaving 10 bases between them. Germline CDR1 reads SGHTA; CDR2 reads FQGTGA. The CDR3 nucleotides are TGTGCCAGCAGCTTCAGGGGTCATGGGGAGCTGTTTTTT. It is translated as CASSFRGHGELFF.

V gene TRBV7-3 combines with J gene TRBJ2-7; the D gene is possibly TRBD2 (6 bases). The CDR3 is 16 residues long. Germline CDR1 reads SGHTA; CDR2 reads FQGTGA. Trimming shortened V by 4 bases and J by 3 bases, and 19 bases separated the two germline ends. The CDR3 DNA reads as TGTGCCAGCAGCTCGATACCCTACGGGACTGACTACGAGCAGTACTTC. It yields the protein CASSSIPYGTDYEQYF.